Sequencing of this T cell receptor (beta chain) was carried out in a study of T cells in Graves' hyperthyroidism and ophthalmopathy. Amplified TCR beta CDR3 regions derived from RNA transcripts. The HTBI primer set was used in a first-round RT-PCR of the TCR CDR3. TCRdb independently ran MiXCR on the multiplex PCR reads; one entry per CDR3 protein. Among 550,000 to 850,000 distinct CDR3 sequences listed, 15% to 20% were seen once. Newly diagnosed patients aged 18 to 65 had hyperthyroidism of under 2 months' duration. Thyroid ultrasound, orbital computed tomography, clinical symptoms, and serum thyroxine and TRAb underpinned diagnoses. This CDR3 region has 13 residues. Germline assignment: CDR1 SGHTA and CDR2 FQGNSA. V was cut by 4 bases and J by 7 bases, with 11 bases left in between. This clonotype was counted many times.

The rearrangement joins TRBV7-2 to TRBJ1-5, with a possible D match to TRBD1 (5 bases). The source of this sequence is a woman aged 50 to 60 with Graves' hyperthyroidism that later progressed to Graves' ophthalmopathy. The specimen was blood. The CDR3 protein is CASSSSWGQPQHF. In DNA, the CDR3 is TGTGCCAGCAGCTCGTCGTGGGGGCAGCCCCAGCATTTT.